The 10 T cell receptor beta chains presented below share a single source sample, sequenced in a study of Ad26.COV2.S vaccination and SARS-CoV-2 variants. Some clones are missing from TCRdb's copy, which holds only in-frame ones; the method was immunoSEQ multiplex PCR. The sample shows fewer than 900,000 clones, roughly 90% of them seen only once. Treatment specified: 15 to 20 received Ad26.COV2.S at low or high dose, single or two shots; about 5 received placebo; per-sample allocation not given. The investigators took samples on day 63 after the first vaccine or placebo injection. The sequencing used peripheral blood, collected in a trial of Ad26.COV2.S vaccine versus placebo. Receptors were obtained from a person between 18 and 60 years old who received the Ad26.COV2.S COVID-19 vaccine or a placebo.

The V gene is TRBV7-2, the J gene TRBJ2-4; D gene uncertain. Trimming took 1 base from V and 5 from J, leaving 9 bases between them. This CDR3 comprises 14 residues. The germline CDR1 and CDR2 sequences are SGHTA and FQGNSA. The CDR3 nucleotides read TGTGCCAGCAGCTTAGTTCGCGGAGAAAACATTCAGTACTTC. Amino acid sequence: CASSLVRGENIQYF.

A word on this clone: This sample includes further DNA sequences coding for the same CDR3. The chain's CDR3 is CASSYAGGQPQHF. As DNA, the CDR3 is TGTGCCAGCAGTTACGCTGGGGGCCAGCCCCAGCATTTT. The chain links TRBV6-5 to TRBJ1-5, with D possibly matching TRBD1 (6 bases). Trimming took 2 bases from V and 7 from J, leaving 9 bases between them. Germline V gene sequence: CDR1 MNHEY, CDR2 SVGAGI. This CDR3 has 13 residues.

V is TRBV5-1 and J is TRBJ1-1, with D perhaps TRBD1 (5 bases). The CDR3 has 15 residues. CDR1 is SGHRS, CDR2 YFSETQ, per germline. V lost 5 bases, J lost 3 bases, and 17 bases lay in between. As DNA, the CDR3 is TGCGCCAGCAGTCCCACTCCGGGGGTGGACACTGAAGCTTTCTTT. It is translated as CASSPTPGVDTEAFF.

This sequence joins TRBV27 and TRBJ2-5, with D possibly being TRBD2 (6 bases). There are 14 residues in the CDR3. The V end lost 4 bases, the J end lost 5 bases, and 14 bases lay between the germline ends. Germline lookup yields CDR1 MNHEY and CDR2 SMNVEV (reference sequence). CDR3 sequence (DNA): TGTGCCAGCAGTTCCAGACTAGTCCGGGAGACCCAGTACTTC. The encoded protein is CASSSRLVRETQYF.

The rearrangement uses TRBV5-4 and TRBJ2-7, with 7 bases lining up with TRBD1. The CDR3 is 15 residues long. Looked up from germline, CDR1 is SGHNT and CDR2 is YYREEE (reference sequence). The J segment lost 2 bases and the V segment lost 0 bases, leaving 5 bases of the junction unmatched. CDR3 sequence reads: CASSLAGTVTYEQYF. The CDR3 nucleotides are TGTGCCAGCAGCTTGGCCGGGACAGTTACCTACGAGCAGTACTTC.

The chain combines TRBV3-1 (or the pseudogene TRBV3-2) with TRBJ1-2; no clear D gene. Looked up from germline, CDR1 is LGHDT and CDR2 is YNNKEL (reference sequence). The V end was cut by 2 bases, the J end by 14 bases, with 15 bases between. The CDR3 is 12 residues long. DNA of the CDR3: TGTGCCAGCAGCCAAAGGTACGAAGGCCCAACCTTC. It codes for CASSQRYEGPTF.

This clone was observed once. The chain is built from TRBV21-1 and TRBJ2-3; the DNA was not used to check the table's D call, TRBD2. TRBV21-1 is reported as a pseudogene. The CDR3 totals 17 residues. This CDR3 is CASSIWGLAEGTDTQYF. The CDR3 nucleotides read TGTGCCAGCAGCATTTGGGGACTAGCGGAGGGCACAGATACGCAGTATTTT.

The chain has TRBV5-1 and TRBJ2-7, with D perhaps TRBD1 (5 bases). Germline CDR1 reads SGHRS; CDR2 reads YFSETQ. The V gene lost 4 bases and the J gene lost 2 bases, with 10 bases spanning the gap. The CDR3 consists of 13 residues. The CDR3 region has the DNA TGCGCCAGCAGCATCGACAGCACCTACGAGCAGTACTTC. This translates into CASSIDSTYEQYF.

This clone was seen only once. This chain connects TRBV27 to TRBJ2-1, with D perhaps TRBD1 or TRBD2 (5 bases each). The CDR3 totals 16 residues. Per germline, CDR1 MNHEY and CDR2 SMNVEV (reference sequence). Between the trimmed V and J ends, which lost 4 bases and 2 bases, there was a span of 15 bases. CDR3 sequence: CASSYFGTKPYNEQFF. CDR3 bases: TGTGCCAGCAGTTACTTTGGGACCAAGCCCTACAATGAGCAGTTCTTC.

A word on this clone: Germline and junction disagree at one end, which may indicate a read error. The chain uses TRBV30 and TRBJ1-2, with D maybe TRBD1 (6 bases). This CDR3 contains 14 residues. Germline V gene lookup returns CDR1 GTSNPN and CDR2 SVGIG (reference sequence). CDR3: CAWSGRDRNFGYTF. CDR3 coding DNA: TGTGCCTGGAGTGGACGCGACAGGAACTTTGGCTACACCTTC.